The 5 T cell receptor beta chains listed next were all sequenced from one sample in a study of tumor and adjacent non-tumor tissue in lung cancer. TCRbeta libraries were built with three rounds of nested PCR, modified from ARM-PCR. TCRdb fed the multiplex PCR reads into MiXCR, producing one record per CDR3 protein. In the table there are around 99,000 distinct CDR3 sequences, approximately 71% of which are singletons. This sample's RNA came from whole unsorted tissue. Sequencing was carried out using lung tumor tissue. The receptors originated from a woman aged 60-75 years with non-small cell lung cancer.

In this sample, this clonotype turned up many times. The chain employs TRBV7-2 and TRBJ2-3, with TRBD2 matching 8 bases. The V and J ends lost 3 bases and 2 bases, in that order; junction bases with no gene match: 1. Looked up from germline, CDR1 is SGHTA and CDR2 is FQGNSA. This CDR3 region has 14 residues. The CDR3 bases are TGTGCCAGCAGCTTGGGACTAGACACAGATACGCAGTATTTT. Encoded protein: CASSLGLDTDTQYF.

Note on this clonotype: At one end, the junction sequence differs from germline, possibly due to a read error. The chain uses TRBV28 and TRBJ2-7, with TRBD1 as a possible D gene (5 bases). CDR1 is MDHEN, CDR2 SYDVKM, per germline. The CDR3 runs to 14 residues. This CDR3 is CTSSYGHLAYEQYF. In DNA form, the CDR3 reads TGTACCAGCAGTTATGGACACTTGGCCTACGAGCAGTACTTC.

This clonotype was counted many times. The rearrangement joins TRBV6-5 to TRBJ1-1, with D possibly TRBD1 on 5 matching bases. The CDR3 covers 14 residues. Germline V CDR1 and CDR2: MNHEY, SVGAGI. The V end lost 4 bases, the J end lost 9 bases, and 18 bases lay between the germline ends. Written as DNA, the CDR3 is TGTGCCAGCAGTTTAGGGGTAGGAGCAAGAAAAGCTTTCTTT. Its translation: CASSLGVGARKAFF.

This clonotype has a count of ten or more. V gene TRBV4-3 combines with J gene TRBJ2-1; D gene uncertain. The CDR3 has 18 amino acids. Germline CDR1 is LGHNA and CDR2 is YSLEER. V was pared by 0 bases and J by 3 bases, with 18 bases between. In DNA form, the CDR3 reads TGCGCCAGCAGCCAAGAGATTCCCGACGCTACCTACTACAATGAGCAGTTCTTC. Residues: CASSQEIPDATYYNEQFF.

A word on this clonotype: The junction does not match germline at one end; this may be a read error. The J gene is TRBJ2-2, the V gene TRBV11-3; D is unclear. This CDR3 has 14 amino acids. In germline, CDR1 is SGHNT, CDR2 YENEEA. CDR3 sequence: CASSLVSDTGELFF. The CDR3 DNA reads TGTGCCAGCAGTTTAGTCTCGGACACCGGGGAGCTGTTTTTT.